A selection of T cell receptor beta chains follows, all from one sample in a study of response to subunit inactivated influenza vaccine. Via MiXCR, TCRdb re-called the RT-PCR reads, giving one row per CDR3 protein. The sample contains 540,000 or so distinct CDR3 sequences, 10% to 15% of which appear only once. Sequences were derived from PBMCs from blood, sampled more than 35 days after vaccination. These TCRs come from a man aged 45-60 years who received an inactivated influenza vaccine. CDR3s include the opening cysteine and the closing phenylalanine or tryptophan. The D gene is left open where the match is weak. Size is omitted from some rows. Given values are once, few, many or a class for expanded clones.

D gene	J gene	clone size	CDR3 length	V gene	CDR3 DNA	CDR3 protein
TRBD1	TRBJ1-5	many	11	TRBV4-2	TGTGCCAGCAGCCAGGGACAGGGGAGACATTTT	CASSQGQGRHF
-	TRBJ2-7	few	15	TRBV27	TGTGCCAGCAGTCCCCACGGTAGAGGGAACTACGAGCAGTACTTC	CASSPHGRGNYEQYF
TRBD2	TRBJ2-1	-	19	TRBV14	TGTGCCAGCAGCCATCCAGGGCAAACTAGCGGGAGTTCCTACAATGAGCAGTTCTTC	CASSHPGQTSGSSYNEQFF
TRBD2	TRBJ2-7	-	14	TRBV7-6	TGTGCCAGCAGCTTAGCGTCGAGCGGGGACGAGCAGTACTTC	CASSLASSGDEQYF
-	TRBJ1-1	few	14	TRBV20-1	TGCAGTGCTAGCTTGGGACTAAGGAACACTGAAGCTTTCTTT	CSASLGLRNTEAFF
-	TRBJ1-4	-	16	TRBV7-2	TGTGCCAGCAGCTTAGTGATCGGTCAGGGGAATGAAAAACTGTTTTTT	CASSLVIGQGNEKLFF
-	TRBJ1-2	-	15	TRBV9	TGTGCCAGCAGCGCTTGGGGGGAGCTTAACTATGGCTACACCTTC	CASSAWGELNYGYTF
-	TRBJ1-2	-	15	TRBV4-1	TGCGCCAGCAGCCTAGCAGGCAGGACTAACTATGGCTACACCTTC	CASSLAGRTNYGYTF
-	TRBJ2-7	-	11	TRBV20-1	TGCAGTGCGAAGGGGGGCTACGAGCAGTACTTC	CSAKGGYEQYF
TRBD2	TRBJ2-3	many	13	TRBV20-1	TGCAGTGCTAATGGACTAGTTTTTGATACGCAGTATTTT	CSANGLVFDTQYF
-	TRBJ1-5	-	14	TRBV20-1	TGCAGTGCTAGAGATATCCAGGTCAATCAGCCCCAGCATTTT	CSARDIQVNQPQHF
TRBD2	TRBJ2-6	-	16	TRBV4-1	TGCGCCAGCAGCCGACTGGGGGGGGCTGGGGCCAACGTCCTGACTTTC	CASSRLGGAGANVLTF
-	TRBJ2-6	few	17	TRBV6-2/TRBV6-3	TGTGCCAGCAGACAGACTAGGACAAGCTCTGGGGCCAACGTCCTGACTTTC	CASRQTRTSSGANVLTF
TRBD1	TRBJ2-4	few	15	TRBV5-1	TGCGCCAGCAGCCGCGGACAGGCTATATCAGGCATTCAGTACTTC	CASSRGQAISGIQYF
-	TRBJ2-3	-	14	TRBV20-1	TGCAGTGCTAGAGAGCCGGTGGGTCTGGATACGCAGTATTTT	CSAREPVGLDTQYF
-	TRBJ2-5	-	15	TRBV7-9	TGTGCCAGCAGCCCTCGGACAGTATCCCAAGAGACCCAGTACTTC	CASSPRTVSQETQYF
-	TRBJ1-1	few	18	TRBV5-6	TGTGCCAGCAGCTTGGGACCAGACAGGATCTACATGAACACTGAAGCTTTCTTT	CASSLGPDRIYMNTEAFF
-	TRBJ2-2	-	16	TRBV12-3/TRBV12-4	TGTGCCAGCAGTTTATTCGGCAGAGAGAACACCGGGGAGCTGTTTTTT	CASSLFGRENTGELFF
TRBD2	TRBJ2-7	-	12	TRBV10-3	TGTGCCATCAAGAGCGGGGGAAACGAGCAGTACTTC	CAIKSGGNEQYF
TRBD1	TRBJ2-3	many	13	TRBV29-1	TGCAGCGGGACAGGGACAGGGAGAGGCACGCAGTATTTT	CSGTGTGRGTQYF
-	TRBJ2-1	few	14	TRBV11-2	TGTGCCAGCAGCTTAGCGGGACACCACAATGAGCAGTTCTTC	CASSLAGHHNEQFF
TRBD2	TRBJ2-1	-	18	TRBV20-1	TGCAGTGCTAGTAAGACTAGCGGGAGGTCTAGCTCCTACAATGAGCAGTTCTTC	CSASKTSGRSSSYNEQFF
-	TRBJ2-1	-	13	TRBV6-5	TGTGCCAGCAGTTACAACCCATGGGATGAGCAGTTCTTC	CASSYNPWDEQFF
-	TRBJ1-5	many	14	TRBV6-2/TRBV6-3	TGTGCCAGCAAACCCGCCAAGATTGATCAGCCCCAGCATTTT	CASKPAKIDQPQHF
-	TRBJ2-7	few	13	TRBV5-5	TGTGCCAGCAGCCCGTTCCCCGCCTACGAGCAGTACTTC	CASSPFPAYEQYF
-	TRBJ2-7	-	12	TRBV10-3	TGTGCCATCAGTGAACACAGCTACGAGCAGTACTTC	CAISEHSYEQYF
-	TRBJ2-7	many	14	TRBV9	TGTGCCAGCAGCGCCGGTCCCCTCGGCAACGAGCAGTACTTC	CASSAGPLGNEQYF
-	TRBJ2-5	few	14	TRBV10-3	TGTGCCATCAGTGAGTCGTTTTGGGCAAAAGTCCAGTACTTC	CAISESFWAKVQYF
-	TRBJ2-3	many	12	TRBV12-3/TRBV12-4	TGTGCCAGCAGTGCAGGGGTAGATACGCAGTATTTT	CASSAGVDTQYF
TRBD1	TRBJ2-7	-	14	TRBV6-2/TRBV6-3	TGTGCCAGCAGGGGACAGCGTTTCACCTACGAGCAGTACTTC	CASRGQRFTYEQYF
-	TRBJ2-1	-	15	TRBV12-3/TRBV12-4	TGTGCCAGCAGTTTACTTGCCATACAGACCCGTGAGCAGTTCTTC	CASSLLAIQTREQFF
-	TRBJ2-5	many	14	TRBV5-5	TGTGCCAGCAGCCTCCCTCGGGACCAAGAGACCCAGTACTTC	CASSLPRDQETQYF
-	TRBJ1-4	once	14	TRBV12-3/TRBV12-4	TGTGCCTCCACCCGGGAACCTCGGGGGGAAAAACTGTTTTTT	CASTREPRGEKLFF
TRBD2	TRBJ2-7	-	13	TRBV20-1	TGCAGTGCTAAAAGCGGGAAGGTTTACGAGCAGTACTTC	CSAKSGKVYEQYF
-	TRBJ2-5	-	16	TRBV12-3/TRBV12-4	TGTGCCAGCAGCTCCCGGGGTAGCGGTGCGGCGGAGACCCAGTACTTC	CASSSRGSGAAETQYF
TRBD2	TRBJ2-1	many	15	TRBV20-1	TGCAGTGCTAGAGAGGGCGGGGGGCCGTACAATGAGCAGTTCTTC	CSAREGGGPYNEQFF
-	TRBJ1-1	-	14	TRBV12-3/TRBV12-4	TGTGCCAGCAGTCTCGGCGGGCCCTCTCGGGAAGCTTTCTTT	CASSLGGPSREAFF
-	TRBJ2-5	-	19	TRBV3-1	TGTGCCAGCAGCCAAGATGGAGGCTTTTGGGGGGGCTACCAAGAGACCCAGTACTTC	CASSQDGGFWGGYQETQYF
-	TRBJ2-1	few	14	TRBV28	TGTGCCAGCAGTTCCAACCCTGTCTACAATGAGCAGTTCTTC	CASSSNPVYNEQFF
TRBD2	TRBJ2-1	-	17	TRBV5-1	TGCGCCAGCAGCTTGGGCCCTATGAGCGGGGGAACCAATGAGCAGTTCTTC	CASSLGPMSGGTNEQFF
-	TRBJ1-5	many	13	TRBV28	TGTGCCAGCAGTTTATCTCCCGTTCAGCCCCAGCATTTT	CASSLSPVQPQHF
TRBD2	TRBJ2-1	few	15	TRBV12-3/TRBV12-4	TGTGCCAGCAGTATAGCGGGAGCCGGCTACAATGAGCAGTTCTTC	CASSIAGAGYNEQFF
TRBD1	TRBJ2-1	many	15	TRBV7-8	TGTGCCAGCAGCTTGCCGGGACAGGGATACAATGAGCAGTTCTTC	CASSLPGQGYNEQFF
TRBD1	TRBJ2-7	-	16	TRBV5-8	TGTGCCAGCAGCTCGACCGGGGACAGGGGGCTTTACGAGCAGTACTTC	CASSSTGDRGLYEQYF
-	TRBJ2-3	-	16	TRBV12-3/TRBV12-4	TGTGCCAGCAGTTTTCGACCCGAGTCTAGCACAGATACGCAGTATTTT	CASSFRPESSTDTQYF
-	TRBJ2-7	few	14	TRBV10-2	TGCGCCAGCAGGATGAGATCGGGCCCCTACGAGCAGTACTTC	CASRMRSGPYEQYF
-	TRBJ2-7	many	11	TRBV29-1	TGCAGCGTTGAGGGGGCGGGGGCGCCTCAATTC	CSVEGAGAPQF
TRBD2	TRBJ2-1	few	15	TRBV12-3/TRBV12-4	TGTGCCAGCAGTTTAAGTAGCGGGGGGTTGGGTGAGCAGTTCTTC	CASSLSSGGLGEQFF
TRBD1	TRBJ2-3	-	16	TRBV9	TGTGCCAGCAGCTTCCGACAGGGCCCTAGCACAGATACGCAGTATTTT	CASSFRQGPSTDTQYF
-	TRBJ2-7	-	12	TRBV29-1	TGCAGCGTAGCGGACAACTCCTACGAGCAGTACTTC	CSVADNSYEQYF
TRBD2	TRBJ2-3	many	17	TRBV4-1	TGCGCCAGCAGCCTGAGGTCTAGCGGGGGGGCGAAAGATACGCAGTATTTT	CASSLRSSGGAKDTQYF
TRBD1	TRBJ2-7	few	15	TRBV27	TGTGCCAGCAGTTTAGGGGGGACAGGGGGCGTCGAGCAGTACTTC	CASSLGGTGGVEQYF
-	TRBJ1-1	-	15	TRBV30	TGTGCCTGGAGCCACTCCTGGCCGGAAGGCACTGAAGCTTTCTTT	CAWSHSWPEGTEAFF
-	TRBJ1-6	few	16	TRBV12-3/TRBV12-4	TGTGCCAGCAGCCTAGCCAGGACGAGTTCTTATTCACCCCTCCACTTT	CASSLARTSSYSPLHF
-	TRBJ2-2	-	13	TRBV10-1	TGCGCCAGCAGTGTAGGGGCGACCGGGGAGCTGTTTTTT	CASSVGATGELFF
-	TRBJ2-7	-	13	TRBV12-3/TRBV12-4	TGTGCCAGCAGTTTAGTAACAGACTACGAGCAGTACTTC	CASSLVTDYEQYF
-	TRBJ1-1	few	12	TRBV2	TGTGCCAGCAGTGAGTCGAACACTGAAGCTTTCTTT	CASSESNTEAFF